Each of the 4 T cell receptor beta chains below was sequenced from the same sample in a study of blood T cell repertoires in COVID-19. The repertoire was sequenced with immunoSEQ multiplex PCR; TCRdb's copy has only in-frame clones and lacks some. This table has about 210,000 clones, approximately 85% appearing once. The specimen sequenced was PBMCs or T cells enriched from blood (not recorded which). The source is a man between 40 and 49 years old with acute COVID-19.

This clone was found a few times. This chain connects TRBV11-2 to TRBJ1-1; 8 bases line up with TRBD1. The CDR3 totals 14 residues. In germline, CDR1 is SGHAT, CDR2 FQNNGV. V was pared by 6 bases and J by 1 base, with 4 bases of the junction left unmatched. The CDR3 nucleotides are TGTGCCAGCAGACAAGGACAGGGGAACACTGAAGCTTTCTTT. Translation: CASRQGQGNTEAFF. The whole variable domain, filled in from reference TRBV11-2 and TRBJ1-1, reads EAGVAQSPRYKIIEKRQSVAFWCNPISGHATLYWYQQILGQGPKLLIQFQNNGVVDDSQLPKDRFSAERLKGVDSTLKIQPAKLEDSAVYLCASRQGQGNTEAFFGQGTRLTVV.

V is TRBV4-2 and J is TRBJ1-5; 8 bases fit TRBD1. The CDR3 consists of 17 residues. Germline CDR1 is LGHNA and CDR2 is YNFKEQ. V was pared by 0 bases and J by 4 bases, with 8 bases of the junction left unmatched. CDR3 protein: CASSQDQGQGSNQPQHF. CDR3 DNA sequence: TGTGCCAGCAGCCAAGATCAAGGACAGGGCTCTAATCAGCCCCAGCATTTT.

V and J are TRBV5-1 and TRBJ2-1, with D possibly being TRBD2 (6 bases). The length of the CDR3 is 13 residues. Germline values: CDR1 SGHRS, CDR2 YFSETQ. Trimming shortened V by 2 bases and J by 7 bases, and 10 bases separated the two germline ends. CDR3 amino acids: CASSFLGRNEQFF. For the CDR3, the DNA is TGCGCCAGCAGCTTCCTAGGGAGGAATGAGCAGTTCTTC.

The rearrangement links TRBV11-3 to TRBJ2-3; TRBD2 aligns across 7 bases. V shed 3 bases, J shed 6 bases, and the junction held 3 bases outside the gene matches. The CDR3 totals 13 residues. The germline CDR1 and CDR2 sequences are SGHNT and YENEEA. The CDR3 DNA sequence: TGTGCCAGCAGCTTCCTTAGCGGGGATACGCAGTATTTT. Residues: CASSFLSGDTQYF.